Here is one T cell receptor beta chain with its context. With template switching, a universal primer site was added, and the cDNA carried unique molecular identifiers. Using its own MiXCR run on the 5' RACE reads, TCRdb lists one record per CDR3 protein. Here the sample spans about 700,000 distinct CDR3 sequences, around 5.7% being singletons. All donors were healthy Caucasians. This specimen belongs to a study of identical twins. Trimming removed 2 bases at V and 3 bases at J, with 11 bases between. The CDR3 is 14 amino acids. Germline CDR1 SGHTA, CDR2 FQGNSA. The chain employs TRBV7-2 and TRBJ2-7; the D gene is possibly TRBD2 (5 bases). This TCR was recovered from a man between 18 and 35 years old in good health. The sequencing sample was made of naive T cells sorted from blood. CDR3 DNA: TGTGCCAGCAGCTTACGCGACTACGGCTACGAGCAGTACTTC. The encoded protein is CASSLRDYGYEQYF.